Listed here are 16 T cell receptor beta chains from one sample, sequenced in a study of cytomegalovirus exposure and HLA in healthy donors. Primers: 60 Vbeta forward and 13 Jbeta reverse. Produced via immunoSEQ multiplex PCR; TCRdb's table is partial and in-frame only. The table records approximately 140,000 clones, 60% to 85% of them present only once. Sequencing input: PBMCs. Receptor source: a man aged 18 to 35 in good health and CMV-seronegative.

The chain recombines TRBV10-3 with TRBJ2-5; 9 bases are a match to TRBD1. CDR1 and CDR2 (germline): ENHRY, SYGVKD. The V and J ends lost 10 bases and 0 bases, in that order; junction bases with no gene match: 9. This CDR3 spans 15 amino acids. The CDR3 sequence: CATKAGTGYQETQYF. Here the CDR3 DNA reads TGTGCCACCAAAGCCGGGACAGGGTACCAAGAGACCCAGTACTTC.

Worth noting for this clone: This specimen includes other DNA sequences encoding the same CDR3. The genes are TRBV28 and TRBJ1-1; TRBD1 matches 8 bases. Germline V gene sequence: CDR1 MDHEN, CDR2 SYDVKM. This CDR3 spans 15 amino acids. V was clipped by 6 bases and J by 1 base; unmatched bases: 7. CDR3: CASSPRTGRNTEAFF. In DNA, the CDR3 is TGTGCCAGCAGCCCCCGGACAGGGAGGAACACTGAAGCTTTCTTT.

The CDR3 loop reads CASSSDRAFQETQYF. As DNA, the CDR3 is TGTGCCAGCAGTTCAGACAGGGCCTTCCAAGAGACCCAGTACTTC. J is TRBJ2-5 and V is TRBV25-1; 7 positions agree with TRBD1. This CDR3 has 15 residues. Germline V lookup: CDR1 MGHDK, CDR2 SYGVNS. V shed 5 bases, J shed 1 base, and the junction held 7 bases outside the gene matches.

J is TRBJ2-5 and V is TRBV6-6; 9 bases line up with TRBD1. The germline CDR1 and CDR2 sequences are MNHNY and SVGAGI (reference sequence). There are 15 residues in the CDR3. V lost 7 bases and J lost 3; bases outside the gene matches: 9. The chain's CDR3 is CASTPRDRGEETQYF. The CDR3 DNA follows: TGTGCCAGCACGCCTCGAGACAGGGGGGAAGAGACCCAGTACTTC.

The chain carries TRBV11-2 and TRBJ1-1; no reliable D call. This CDR3 comprises 13 residues. From germline, CDR1 is SGHAT and CDR2 FQNNGV. V shed 0 bases and J shed 8 bases, with 10 bases lying between them. The chain's CDR3 is CASSLERSVEAFF. CDR3 DNA sequence: TGTGCCAGCAGCTTAGAGCGAAGCGTCGAAGCTTTCTTT. The variable domain in full, completed from reference TRBV11-2 and TRBJ1-1, reads EAGVAQSPRYKIIEKRQSVAFWCNPISGHATLYWYQQILGQGPKLLIQFQNNGVVDDSQLPKDRFSAERLKGVDSTLKIQPAKLEDSAVYLCASSLERSVEAFFGQGTRLTVV.

V and J are TRBV15 and TRBJ1-4; the match to TRBD1 covers 7 bases. CDR1 and CDR2 from the germline V gene are LNHNV and YYDKDF (reference sequence). J gave up 7 bases and V 4 bases, and 9 bases lay outside the gene matches. This CDR3 comprises 15 residues. CDR3 sequence reads: CATSIRQGQGEKLFF. The CDR3 region has the DNA TGTGCCACCAGCATAAGACAGGGTCAAGGTGAAAAACTGTTTTTT. Full variable domain (outside the CDR3, taken from reference TRBV15 and TRBJ1-4): DAMVIQNPRYQVTQFGKPVTLSCSQTLNHNVMYWYQQKSSQAPKLLFHYYDKDFNNEADTPDNFQSRRPNTSFCFLDIRSPGLGDTAMYLCATSIRQGQGEKLFFGSGTQLSVL.

The J gene is TRBJ2-3, the V gene TRBV4-1, with 7 bases identical to TRBD2. The V segment lost 0 bases and the J segment 4 bases; nucleotides outside the gene matches: 10. Germline CDR1 is MGHRA and CDR2 is YSYEKL. The CDR3 contains 17 residues. As DNA, the CDR3 is TGCGCCAGCAGCCAAGATAGACGGGGGGTGATATCAGATACGCAGTATTTT. Amino acid sequence: CASSQDRRGVISDTQYF.

The J gene is TRBJ1-5, the V gene TRBV5-8; D not resolved. Trimming pared 0 bases from V and 0 bases from J, leaving 7 bases between. CDR3 length: 15 residues. The germline V gene encodes CDR1 SGHTS and CDR2 YDEGEE. Written as DNA, the CDR3 is TGTGCCAGCAGCTTGGACGGGTATAGCAATCAGCCCCAGCATTTT. Amino acid sequence: CASSLDGYSNQPQHF.

The chain is built from TRBV27 and TRBJ1-2; D unclear. The germline gives CDR1 MNHEY, CDR2 SMNVEV (reference sequence). Trimming removed 4 bases at V and 1 base at J, with 7 bases between. This CDR3 contains 13 residues. For the CDR3, the DNA is TGTGCCAGCAGTTGGGCGGGTAACTATGGCTACACCTTC. It translates to CASSWAGNYGYTF.

The V and J genes are TRBV6-5 and TRBJ1-2; tentatively, D is TRBD1 (6 bases). In germline, CDR1 is MNHEY, CDR2 SVGAGI. V was cut by 5 bases and J by 14 bases, with 18 bases left in between. The CDR3 consists of 12 residues. The CDR3 DNA reads as TGTGCCAGCAGTCTCATTGGGGGGGCGAATACCTTC. Translated: CASSLIGGANTF.

The rearrangement joins TRBV29-1 to TRBJ2-7; D uncertain. This CDR3 comprises 15 residues. Trimming took off 3 bases at V and 0 bases at J, with 15 bases between the two ends. Germline-derived CDR1 and CDR2 are SQVTM and ANQGSEA. CDR3: CSVERADTASYEQYF. DNA for the CDR3: TGCAGCGTTGAGCGTGCCGACACAGCCTCCTACGAGCAGTACTTC.

This rearrangement joins TRBV27 to TRBJ2-7; TRBD2 matches 7 bases. The CDR3 runs 14 residues. Germline V CDR1 and CDR2: MNHEY, SMNVEV (reference sequence). The junction had 7 bases not matched to a gene; V was cut back by 4 bases and J by 4 bases. DNA of the CDR3: TGTGCCAGCAGTTGGCTAGCGGACCGTTACGAGCAGTACTTC. Residues: CASSWLADRYEQYF.

In the case of this clone: The conserved phenylalanine or tryptophan is not found at the CDR3 terminus, so this likely reflects a read error. The chain uses TRBV5-6 and TRBJ2-7, with 7 bases fitting TRBD1. CDR3 length: 14 amino acids. Unmatched junction bases numbered 8, after V lost 4 bases and J lost 4 bases. Looked up from germline, CDR1 is SGHDT and CDR2 is YYEEEE. The CDR3, as DNA: TGTGCCAGCAGCCCAGGGACAGAACTTTACGAGCAGTACCTC. Translated, it gives CASSPGTELYEQYL.

This chain joins TRBV5-1 and TRBJ1-1; TRBD1 matches at 7 bases. The junction had 7 bases not matched to a gene; V was cut back by 3 bases and J by 5 bases. The CDR3 runs 14 residues. Germline-derived CDR1 and CDR2 are SGHRS and YFSETQ. CDR3 in DNA: TGCGCCAGCAGCTCCCAACAGGGGCAAACTGAAGCTTTCTTT. Protein: CASSSQQGQTEAFF.

This clone is judged medium-sized. The chain carries TRBV29-1 and TRBJ2-7; TRBD1 matches 7 bases. Germline trimming cut 5 bases from V and 9 bases from J; bases unmatched to any gene: 10. The CDR3 sequence is 12 residues long. Germline V gene data show CDR1 as SQVTM and CDR2 as ANQGSEA. The CDR3 reads CSVHTGAKVQYF. The DNA for the CDR3 is TGCAGCGTTCATACAGGGGCGAAGGTGCAGTACTTC.

This sequence joins TRBV5-1 and TRBJ2-3; 8 nucleotides agree with TRBD1. The CDR3 totals 14 residues. J lost 1 base, V lost 4 bases, and 2 bases had no gene match. Germline loops: CDR1 SGHRS, CDR2 YFSETQ. The CDR3 DNA follows: TGCGCCAGCAGCGGGGGACAGGGCACAGATACGCAGTATTTT. This codes for CASSGGQGTDTQYF.